This is a list of T cell receptor beta chains from one sample in a study of T cells in localized non-small cell lung cancer. Assay: immunoSEQ multiplex PCR; the TCRdb copy retains only in-frame clones and omits some. The table includes 75,000 to 90,000 clones, approximately 85% detected once. Source: peripheral blood, taken before any cancer treatment. The source of these receptors is a man aged 40 to 69 with stage I lung adenocarcinoma. The CDR3 runs from the conserved cysteine through the conserved F or W.

TRBV30,TRBJ1-5,CAWSPHGTVPHQPQHF
TRBV5-1,TRBJ2-5,CASKLAGHEEETQYF
TRBV2,TRBJ2-7,CASSLDRYEQYF
TRBV18,TRBJ2-2,CASSPEPQWGTGELFF
TRBV27,TRBJ2-1,CASSLRAISLYNEQFF
TRBV7-6,TRBJ2-2,CASSLSYQRNIGELFF
TRBV30,TRBJ2-1,CAWNRAGGNNEQFF
TRBV28,TRBJ2-7,CASSSGGEGNSYEQYF
TRBV7-8,TRBJ1-5,CASSSGKQGILGGPQHF
TRBV7-9,TRBJ2-1,CASRLIAGEGNEQFF
TRBV6-6,TRBJ2-7,CASSWDRGFYEQYF
TRBV27,TRBJ2-6,CASRKGVYTGANVLTF
TRBV7-6,TRBJ1-5,CASSFGRSQPQHF
TRBV15,TRBJ1-5,CATSRGGSGNQPQHF
TRBV7-2,TRBJ1-5,CASSYDSSPYQPQHF
TRBV29-1,TRBJ1-1,CSVEGTGPHTEAFF
TRBV19,TRBJ1-1,CASSQGQPGGGNTETFF
TRBV4-1,TRBJ2-3,CASSLPAGYTQYF
TRBV6-1,TRBJ2-1,CASSPQNNEQFF
TRBV10-2,TRBJ2-3,CASSDFLGEGASDTQYF
TRBV7-9,TRBJ2-7,CASSLSGGSDYEQYF
TRBV28,TRBJ1-2,CASRGTGANRGTNYGYTF
TRBV10-3,TRBJ1-1,CAISVTGVNTEAFF
TRBV7-9,TRBJ1-2,CASSFGGNPSEGYTF
TRBV4-1,TRBJ2-3,CASSQDSTSGSTDTQYF
TRBV5-5,TRBJ2-3,CASSLVPLSGSGTDTQYF
TRBV5-1,TRBJ1-2,CASSLVGGLGRGYTF
TRBV27,TRBJ2-2,CASSRLNGTRRHTGELFF
TRBV7-9,TRBJ2-5,CASSFHREETQYF
TRBV10-2,TRBJ2-2,CASRTGSTGELFF
TRBV27,TRBJ2-7,CASSLRGLLHEQYF
TRBV6-1,TRBJ1-5,CASSRLPNQPQHF
TRBV21-1,TRBJ2-7,CASSLGGRF
TRBV7-2,TRBJ2-5,CASSLAGTGEETQYF
TRBV7-2,TRBJ2-1,CASSFLNEQFF
TRBV5-1,TRBJ2-2,CASSLLWGTGELFF
TRBV19,TRBJ2-5,CASSSTLPYVGVGETQYF
TRBV2,TRBJ2-7,CASSDSRTGGNDEQYF
TRBV5-6,TRBJ1-1,CASSLNLGVQNTEAFF
TRBV28,TRBJ2-4,CASSFASGSSLFTQYF
TRBV28,TRBJ2-5,CASSPRTGMIETQYF